Sequencing of this T cell receptor beta chain was carried out in a study of blood T cell repertoires in COVID-19. The CDR3 is 15 amino acids. V dropped 2 bases and J dropped 8 bases, with 15 bases sitting between them. CDR1 SNHLY and CDR2 FYNNEI come from the germline V gene. This clone occurred once. Here immunoSEQ multiplex PCR was the method, and the copy in TCRdb shows in-frame clones only, minus some. The sample yields fewer than 500,000 clones, 75% to 90% seen once. The chain has TRBV2 and TRBJ1-4; D uncertain. The sequence was collected from a man aged 25 to 45 who had recovered from COVID-19. Source material: PBMCs or T cells enriched from blood (not recorded which). CDR3 residues: CASSEQSLTSEKLFF. CDR3 sequence (DNA): TGTGCCAGCAGTGAACAGAGCCTGACTTCCGAAAAACTGTTTTTT.